The 22 T cell receptor beta chains given below trace back to one sample, sequenced in a study of response to subunit inactivated influenza vaccine. From the RT-PCR reads, TCRdb called clonotypes with MiXCR, one entry per CDR3 protein. The table has more than 500,000 distinct CDR3 sequences, 11% seen once; the top ten hold more than 9.5%. This same sample was also taken into another study, of T cells expressing NK-cell markers. That report adds: For TCR beta, cDNA was produced by 5'RACE template switching with UMIs.

This material consisted of PBMCs from blood, taken on the day of vaccination. The source of these receptors is a man in his fifties who received an inactivated influenza vaccine.

The chain employs TRBV6-2 or TRBV6-3 and TRBJ2-2, with D possibly TRBD2 on 5 matching bases. The CDR3 contains 13 residues. Trimming pared 7 bases from V and 4 bases from J, leaving 10 bases between. Germline CDR1 is MNHEY and CDR2 is SVGEGT. CDR3 loop: CASTFRGTGELFF. CDR3 sequence (DNA): TGTGCCAGCACCTTTCGGGGCACCGGGGAGCTGTTTTTT.

The genes are TRBV6-5 and TRBJ2-5; possibly TRBD1 for D (6 bases). The CDR3 runs 14 residues. Germline V lookup: CDR1 MNHEY, CDR2 SVGAGI. Trimming pared 0 bases from V and 4 bases from J, leaving 9 bases between. The CDR3 reads CASSYSRGLETQYF. For the CDR3, the DNA is TGTGCCAGCAGTTACTCAAGGGGGTTAGAGACCCAGTACTTC.

This clonotype appeared many times. The V and J genes are TRBV12-3 or TRBV12-4 and TRBJ2-7, with D unclear. There are 15 residues in the CDR3. V was cut by 2 bases and J by 5 bases, with 16 bases left in between. The CDR3 loop is CASSLRSQAAHEQYF. The CDR3 DNA reads as TGTGCCAGCAGTTTAAGATCGCAGGCGGCGCACGAGCAGTACTTC.

The CDR3 DNA is TGTGCCAGCAGCCAAGTAGCGGGGGGCGCAGATACGCAGTATTTT. Amino acids: CASSQVAGGADTQYF. The chain joins TRBV3-1 to TRBJ2-3; 10 positions match TRBD2. The CDR3 totals 15 residues. Germline values: CDR1 LGHDT, CDR2 YNNKEL (reference sequence). Trimming cost V 1 base and J 4 bases; bases outside gene matches: 2.

This clonotype showed up many times. V is TRBV3-1 and J is TRBJ1-1; perhaps TRBD1 as D (5 bases). V was trimmed by 2 bases and J by 6 bases, leaving 13 bases between them. The CDR3 has 14 residues. Germline V CDR1 and CDR2: LGHDT, YNNKEL (reference sequence). CDR3 sequence: CASSQMQGGAEAFF. The DNA of the CDR3 is TGTGCCAGCAGCCAAATGCAGGGAGGGGCTGAAGCTTTCTTT.

The DNA of the CDR3 is TGTGCCAGCTCCCCGGGACTAGCGGGAGTGACAAACACAGATACGCAGTATTTT. Translating gives CASSPGLAGVTNTDTQYF. This chain links TRBV18 with TRBJ2-3; 14 bases are shared with TRBD2. Germline loops: CDR1 KGHSH, CDR2 LQKENI. V lost 6 bases, J lost 2 bases, and 10 bases stayed unmatched. The CDR3 has 18 residues.

This rearrangement joins TRBV6-2 or TRBV6-3 to TRBJ2-2, with a possible D match to TRBD1 (6 bases). V was trimmed by 6 bases and J by 0 bases, leaving 11 bases between them. This CDR3 has 15 amino acids. Germline V gene sequence: CDR1 MNHEY, CDR2 SVGEGT. The CDR3 sequence: CASSPQGPNTGELFF. In DNA form, the CDR3 reads TGTGCCAGCAGCCCCCAGGGGCCGAACACCGGGGAGCTGTTTTTT.

This chain joins TRBV14 and TRBJ1-6; D unresolved. The V end lost 4 bases, the J end lost 0 bases, and 7 bases lay between the germline ends. In germline, CDR1 is SGHDN, CDR2 FVKESK. There are 15 residues in the CDR3. The CDR3 bases are TGTGCCAGCAGCCGCTACAGCTCCTATAATTCACCCCTCCACTTT. Its translation: CASSRYSSYNSPLHF.

This clonotype was seen only a few times. The chain uses TRBV4-1 and TRBJ1-2, with 7 bases lining up with TRBD1. This CDR3 has 17 residues. Germline CDR1 MGHRA, CDR2 YSYEKL. Trimming at V came to 0 bases and at J to 3 bases, leaving 10 bases not matched to a gene. CDR3 loop: CASSQEDPRTGYYGYTF. The CDR3 DNA is TGCGCCAGCAGCCAAGAGGACCCACGGACAGGATACTATGGCTACACCTTC.

The chain employs TRBV29-1 and TRBJ2-2; D is unresolved. CDR3 length: 15 residues. Trimming pared 0 bases from V and 1 base from J, leaving 9 bases between. Germline V gene lookup returns CDR1 SQVTM and CDR2 ANQGSEA. The CDR3 here is CSVEDRGRNTGELFF. CDR3 DNA sequence: TGCAGCGTTGAAGATCGTGGACGGAACACCGGGGAGCTGTTTTTT.

The J gene is TRBJ2-1, the V gene TRBV10-3; 8 nucleotides align to TRBD2. Per the germline V gene, CDR1 is ENHRY and CDR2 is SYGVKD. This CDR3 is 15 amino acids long. J lost 4 bases, V lost 3 bases, and 5 bases had no gene match. This chain's CDR3 is CAISDGGRIYNEQFF. The CDR3, as DNA: TGTGCCATCAGTGACGGCGGGAGGATATACAATGAGCAGTTCTTC.

V usage is TRBV11-3 and J usage is TRBJ2-1; weak D call: TRBD1 (5 bases). Germline assignment: CDR1 SGHNT and CDR2 YENEEA. Trimming removed 5 bases at V and 7 bases at J, with 12 bases between. This CDR3 has 13 amino acids. CDR3 DNA sequence: TGTGCCAGCAGCACAGGCCCTCAGAATGAGCAGTTCTTC. This sequence encodes CASSTGPQNEQFF. Complete variable domain (other parts from reference TRBV11-3 and TRBJ2-1): EAGVVQSPRYKIIEKKQPVAFWCNPISGHNTLYWYLQNLGQGPELLIRYENEEAVDDSQLPKDRFSAERLKGVDSTLKIQPAELGDSAVYLCASSTGPQNEQFFGPGTRLTVL.

There are a few counts of this clonotype. The junction departs from the called germline gene at one end, perhaps through a read error. The rearrangement uses TRBV18 and TRBJ2-3, with D possibly TRBD1 on 6 matching bases. From germline, CDR1 is KGHSH and CDR2 LQKENI. The CDR3 is 16 residues long. Here the CDR3 reads CASSPLTRGNTDTQYF. The CDR3 DNA sequence: TGTGCTAGCTCACCGCTAACCAGGGGCAACACAGATACGCAGTATTTT.

This clonotype was seen ten or more times. The chain carries TRBV5-1 and TRBJ1-1; D not resolved. CDR1 and CDR2 (germline): SGHRS, YFSETQ. This CDR3 has 13 amino acids. Trimming removed 4 bases at V and 5 bases at J, with 12 bases between. This CDR3 is CASSPLVSTEAFF. In nucleotides, the CDR3 is TGCGCCAGCAGCCCCCTCGTCAGTACTGAAGCTTTCTTT. The variable domain in full, completed from reference TRBV5-1 and TRBJ1-1, reads KAGVTQTPRYLIKTRGQQVTLSCSPISGHRSVSWYQQTPGQGLQFLFEYFSETQRNKGNFPGRFSGRQFSNSRSEMNVSTLELGDSALYLCASSPLVSTEAFFGQGTRLTVV.

The chain combines TRBV12-3 or TRBV12-4 with TRBJ1-5; TRBD1 matches 7 bases. Trimming cost V 6 bases and J 3 bases; bases outside gene matches: 8. The CDR3 has 15 amino acids. The DNA of the CDR3 is TGTGCCAGCAGCCGTAGGGACAGCATCAATCAGCCCCAGCATTTT. Protein sequence: CASSRRDSINQPQHF.

This clonotype was picked up many times. V is TRBV7-9 and J is TRBJ1-2, with D possibly matching TRBD1 (5 bases). Trimming stripped 5 bases from V and 13 bases from J, with 23 bases between. Germline CDR1 SEHNR, CDR2 FQNEAQ (reference sequence). This CDR3 has 14 amino acids. This CDR3 is CASSQGRDSLKSTF. The CDR3 region has the DNA TGTGCCAGCAGCCAAGGCCGGGACTCACTCAAAAGCACCTTC.

This clonotype was detected ten times or more. This chain joins TRBV5-1 and TRBJ2-6; D uncertain. Trimming stripped 0 bases from V and 4 bases from J, with 8 bases between. Germline V CDR1 and CDR2: SGHRS, YFSETQ. The CDR3 is 15 amino acids. The CDR3 region is CASSLGDSGANVLTF. CDR3 in DNA: TGCGCCAGCAGCTTGGGGGATTCCGGGGCCAACGTCCTGACTTTC.

This sequence joins TRBV5-6 and TRBJ2-7, with D possibly being TRBD1 (5 bases). This CDR3 has 14 residues. CDR1 and CDR2 (germline): SGHDT, YYEEEE. V shed 2 bases and J shed 7 bases, with 16 bases lying between them. Here the CDR3 DNA reads TGTGCCAGCAGCTTCGTCCCAGTTTCAGGGGAGCAGTACTTC. Translated: CASSFVPVSGEQYF.

V and J are TRBV12-3 or TRBV12-4 and TRBJ2-5; 10 bases agree with TRBD2. The ends lost 7 bases at V and 5 bases at J; junction bases unmatched: 10. The CDR3 runs to 15 residues. This chain's CDR3 is CASILSASGSETQYF. The CDR3 coding sequence is TGTGCCAGCATCCTCTCGGCTAGCGGGAGTGAGACCCAGTACTTC.

The chain has TRBV5-1 and TRBJ2-2; D ambiguous. V was pared by 2 bases and J by 2 bases, with 10 bases between. This CDR3 has 15 residues. CDR1 and CDR2 (germline): SGHRS, YFSETQ. The DNA of the CDR3 is TGCGCCAGCAGCTTCATAGGCGGTAACACCGGGGAGCTGTTTTTT. Amino acid sequence: CASSFIGGNTGELFF.

This clonotype was detected ten times or more. The genes are TRBV4-3 and TRBJ2-3; 13 bases agree with TRBD2. CDR3 length: 17 amino acids. The germline gives CDR1 LGHNA, CDR2 YSLEER. Trimming at V came to 3 bases and at J to 3 bases, leaving 6 bases not matched to a gene. CDR3 nucleotide sequence: TGCGCCAGCAGCCAGGCGGGACTAGCGGGATTTACAGATACGCAGTATTTT. This codes for CASSQAGLAGFTDTQYF.

This clonotype was seen only a few times. The V gene is TRBV6-2 or TRBV6-3, the J gene TRBJ2-6; tentative D call: TRBD1 (6 bases). With 0 bases removed from V and 0 bases from J, the gap between germline ends came to 18 bases. Per germline, CDR1 MNHEY and CDR2 SVGEGT. This CDR3 region has 20 residues. CDR3 bases: TGTGCCAGCAGTTACTCCGCCCGGACAGATCTTAACTCTGGGGCCAACGTCCTGACTTTC. Translating gives CASSYSARTDLNSGANVLTF.